This TCR beta chain was captured in a study of cytomegalovirus exposure and HLA in healthy donors. Per germline, CDR1 MDHEN and CDR2 SYDVKM. With 3 bases clipped from V and 5 bases from J, the junction kept 7 bases outside the gene matches. The CDR3 runs to 14 residues. With 60 Vbeta and 13 Jbeta primers, the PCR was carried out. The assay was immunoSEQ multiplex PCR, and TCRdb's table has in-frame clones only and misses some. The sample includes 250,000 or so clones, 75% to 85% seen only once; the top ten take about 7.3%. About this clone: The antigen is unknown.

Study-wide results and limits: Judged likely to be a sequencing artifact was a cluster of highly shared sequence variants.

Healthy bone marrow donors formed the donor group. This receptor was identified in a woman between 55 and 75 years old in good health and CMV-seropositive. The specimen was PBMCs. The chain couples TRBV28 to TRBJ2-7; 7 bases fit TRBD2. CDR3 coding DNA: TGTGCCAGCAGTTTGGGCTGGGGGGGTCACGAGCAGTACTTC. This sequence encodes CASSLGWGGHEQYF.